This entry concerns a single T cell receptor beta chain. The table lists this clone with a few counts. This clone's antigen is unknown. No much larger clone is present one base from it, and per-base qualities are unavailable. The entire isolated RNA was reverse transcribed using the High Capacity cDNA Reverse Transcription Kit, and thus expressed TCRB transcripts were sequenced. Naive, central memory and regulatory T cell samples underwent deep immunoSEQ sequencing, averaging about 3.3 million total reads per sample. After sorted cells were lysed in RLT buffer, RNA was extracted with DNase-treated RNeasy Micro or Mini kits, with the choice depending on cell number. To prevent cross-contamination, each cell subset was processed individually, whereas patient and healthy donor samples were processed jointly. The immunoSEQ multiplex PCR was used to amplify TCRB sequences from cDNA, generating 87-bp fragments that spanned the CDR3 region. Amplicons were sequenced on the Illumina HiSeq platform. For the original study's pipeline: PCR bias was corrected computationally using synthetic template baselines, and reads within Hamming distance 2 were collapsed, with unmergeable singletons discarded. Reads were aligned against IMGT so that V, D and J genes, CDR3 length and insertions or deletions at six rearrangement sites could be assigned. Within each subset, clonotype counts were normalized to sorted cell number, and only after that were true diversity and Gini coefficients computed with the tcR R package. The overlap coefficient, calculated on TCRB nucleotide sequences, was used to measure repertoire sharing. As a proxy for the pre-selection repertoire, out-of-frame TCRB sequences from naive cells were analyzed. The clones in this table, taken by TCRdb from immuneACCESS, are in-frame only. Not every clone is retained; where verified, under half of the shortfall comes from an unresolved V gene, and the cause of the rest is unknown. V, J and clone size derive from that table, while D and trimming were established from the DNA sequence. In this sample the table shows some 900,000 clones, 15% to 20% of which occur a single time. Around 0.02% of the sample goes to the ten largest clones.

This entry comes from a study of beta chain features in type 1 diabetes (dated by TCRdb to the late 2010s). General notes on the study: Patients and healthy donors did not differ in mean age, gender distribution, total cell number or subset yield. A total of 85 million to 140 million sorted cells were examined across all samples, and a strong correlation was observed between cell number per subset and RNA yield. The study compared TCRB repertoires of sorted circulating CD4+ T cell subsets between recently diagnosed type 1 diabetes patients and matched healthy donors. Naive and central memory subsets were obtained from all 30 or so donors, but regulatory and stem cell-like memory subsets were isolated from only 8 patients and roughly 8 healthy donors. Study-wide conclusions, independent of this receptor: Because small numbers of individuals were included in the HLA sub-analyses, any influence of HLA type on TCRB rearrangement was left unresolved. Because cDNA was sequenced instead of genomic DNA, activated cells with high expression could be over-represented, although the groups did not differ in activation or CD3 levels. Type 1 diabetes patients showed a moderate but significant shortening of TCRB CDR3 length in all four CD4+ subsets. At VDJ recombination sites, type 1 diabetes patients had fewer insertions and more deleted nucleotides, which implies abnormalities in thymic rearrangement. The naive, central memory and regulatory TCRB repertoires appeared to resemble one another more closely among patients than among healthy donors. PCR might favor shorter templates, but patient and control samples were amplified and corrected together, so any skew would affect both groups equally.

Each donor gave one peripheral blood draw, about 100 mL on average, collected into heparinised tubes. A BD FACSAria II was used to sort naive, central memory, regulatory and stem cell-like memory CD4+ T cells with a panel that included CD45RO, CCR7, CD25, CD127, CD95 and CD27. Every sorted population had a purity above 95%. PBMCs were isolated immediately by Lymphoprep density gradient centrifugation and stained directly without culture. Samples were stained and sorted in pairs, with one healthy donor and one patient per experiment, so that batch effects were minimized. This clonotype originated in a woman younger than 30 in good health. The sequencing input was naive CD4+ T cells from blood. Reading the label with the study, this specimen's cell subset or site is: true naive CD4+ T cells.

The sequenced DNA: TGTGCCACCAGCTCCGGGCCTTACGGCGCCACCGGGGAGCTGTTTTTT. It translates as CATSSGPYGATGELFF. The chain uses TRBV15 and TRBJ2-2; the D gene is not confidently resolved. Based on the germline V gene (reference sequence), the CDR1 and CDR2 sequences are LNHNV and YYDKDF. Inclusive of the bounding cysteine and phenylalanine, the CDR3 is 16 residues long. Kept here is only the CDR3 DNA, which spans 48 bases and is read in frame from base 1. Relative to germline, V is 5 bases shorter and J is 4 bases shorter, with 17 bases between their ends.